This TCR beta chain comes out of a study of T-cell reconstitution after alpha-beta-depleted transplantation in children. Study outcomes and limitations: Surviving recipient cells, namely T cells and thymic progenitors, were the source of high day-60 TCRbeta diversity in some patients. One year after transplant, T-cell counts and diversity came mostly from newly produced T cells. By about two months after transplant, alpha-beta T cells reportedly arose from several hundred graft clones that had expanded.

It was with unique molecular identifiers that the TCRbeta library was prepared. TCRdb called the PCR reads again in MiXCR, with one record for every CDR3 protein. Of some 200,000 distinct CDR3 sequences detected, 7.5% to 9.5% appear once; the ten largest clones hold less than 40%. Comment on this clonotype: Its target is not known.

V dropped 3 bases and J dropped 3 bases, with 12 bases sitting between them. The CDR3 spans 14 residues. CDR1 and CDR2 (germline): DFQATT, SNEGSKA (reference sequence). This receptor was identified in a male patient aged 2-15 years who had a stem cell transplant for acute myeloid leukemia, so the T cells may come from the graft donor. Sequenced material: PBMCs, mostly from graft donor cells, taken 360 days after TCRalphabeta/CD19-depleted stem cell transplant. V and J are TRBV20-1 and TRBJ2-1, with D perhaps TRBD2 (5 bases). The CDR3 loop reads CSASMAGLYNEQFF. The CDR3 nucleotides are TGCAGTGCTAGCATGGCGGGCCTCTACAATGAGCAGTTCTTC.